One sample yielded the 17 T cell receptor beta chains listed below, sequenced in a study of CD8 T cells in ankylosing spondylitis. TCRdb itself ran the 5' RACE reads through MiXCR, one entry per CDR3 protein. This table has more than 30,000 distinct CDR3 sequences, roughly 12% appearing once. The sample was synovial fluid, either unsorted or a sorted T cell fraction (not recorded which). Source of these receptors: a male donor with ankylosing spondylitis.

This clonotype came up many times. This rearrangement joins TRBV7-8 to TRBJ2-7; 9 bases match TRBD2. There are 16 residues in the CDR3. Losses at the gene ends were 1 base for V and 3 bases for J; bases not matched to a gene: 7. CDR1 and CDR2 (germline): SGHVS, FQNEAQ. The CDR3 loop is CASSLEGASGVYEQYF. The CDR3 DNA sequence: TGTGCCAGCAGCTTAGAGGGGGCTAGCGGGGTCTACGAGCAGTACTTC.

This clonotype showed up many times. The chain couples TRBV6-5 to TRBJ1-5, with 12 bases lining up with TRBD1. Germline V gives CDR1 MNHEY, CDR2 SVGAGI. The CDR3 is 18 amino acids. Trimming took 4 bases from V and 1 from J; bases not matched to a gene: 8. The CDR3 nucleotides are TGTGCCAGCAGTTCGGGCCTGGGACAGGGGGCAAGCAATCAGCCCCAGCATTTT. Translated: CASSSGLGQGASNQPQHF.

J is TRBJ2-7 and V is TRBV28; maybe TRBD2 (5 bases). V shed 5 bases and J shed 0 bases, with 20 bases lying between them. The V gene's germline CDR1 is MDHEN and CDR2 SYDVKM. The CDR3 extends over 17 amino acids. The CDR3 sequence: CASSPIFPSGNSYEQYF. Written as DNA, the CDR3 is TGTGCCAGCAGTCCGATATTCCCGTCCGGGAACTCCTACGAGCAGTACTTC. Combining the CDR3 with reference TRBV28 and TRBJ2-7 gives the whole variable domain DVKVTQSSRYLVKRTGEKVFLECVQDMDHENMFWYRQDPGLGLRLIYFSYDVKMKEKGDIPEGYSVSREKKERFSLILESASTNQTSMYLCASSPIFPSGNSYEQYFGPGTRLTVT.

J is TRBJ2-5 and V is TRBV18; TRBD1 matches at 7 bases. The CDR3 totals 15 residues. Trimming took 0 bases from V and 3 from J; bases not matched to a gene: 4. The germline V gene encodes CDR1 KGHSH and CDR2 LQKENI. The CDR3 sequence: CASSPPGQAKETQYF. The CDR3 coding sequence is TGTGCCAGCTCACCACCCGGACAGGCTAAAGAGACCCAGTACTTC. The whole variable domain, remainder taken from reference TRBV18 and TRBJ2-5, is NAGVMQNPRHLVRRRGQEARLRCSPMKGHSHVYWYRQLPEEGLKFMVYLQKENIIDESGMPKERFSAEFPKEGPSILRIQQVVRGDSAAYFCASSPPGQAKETQYFGPGTRLLVL.

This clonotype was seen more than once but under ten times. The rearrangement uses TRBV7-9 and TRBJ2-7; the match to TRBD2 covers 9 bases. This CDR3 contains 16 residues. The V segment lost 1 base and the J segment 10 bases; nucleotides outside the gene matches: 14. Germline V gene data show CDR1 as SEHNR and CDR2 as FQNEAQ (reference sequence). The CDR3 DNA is TGTGCCAGCAGCTTAGAAGCGGGAGGACCACACCACTACCAGTACTTC. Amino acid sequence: CASSLEAGGPHHYQYF.

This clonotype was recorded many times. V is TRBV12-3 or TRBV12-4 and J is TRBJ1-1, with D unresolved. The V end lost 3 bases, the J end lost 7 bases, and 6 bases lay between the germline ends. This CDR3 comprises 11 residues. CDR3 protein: CASSLGIEAFF. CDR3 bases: TGTGCCAGCAGTTTGGGTATTGAAGCTTTCTTT.

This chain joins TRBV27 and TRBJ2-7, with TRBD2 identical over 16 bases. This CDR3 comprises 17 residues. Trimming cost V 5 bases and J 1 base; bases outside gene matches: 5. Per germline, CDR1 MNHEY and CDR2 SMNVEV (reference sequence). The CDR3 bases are TGTGCCAGCAGTCTGGGACTAGCGGGAGGGCCTTCCTACGAGCAGTACTTC. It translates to CASSLGLAGGPSYEQYF.

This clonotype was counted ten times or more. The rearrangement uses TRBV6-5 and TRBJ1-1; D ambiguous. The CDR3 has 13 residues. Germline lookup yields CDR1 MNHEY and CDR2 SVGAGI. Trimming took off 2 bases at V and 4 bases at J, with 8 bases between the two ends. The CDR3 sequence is CASSYRPRTEAFF. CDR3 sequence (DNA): TGTGCCAGCAGTTACCGGCCCCGCACTGAAGCTTTCTTT.

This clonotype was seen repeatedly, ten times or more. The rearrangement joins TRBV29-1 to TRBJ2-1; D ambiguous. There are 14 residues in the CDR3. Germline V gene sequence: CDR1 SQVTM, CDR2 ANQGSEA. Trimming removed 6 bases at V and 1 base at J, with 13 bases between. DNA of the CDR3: TGCAGCGTGCCAATGGGTGGTTCCTACAATGAGCAGTTCTTC. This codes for CSVPMGGSYNEQFF.

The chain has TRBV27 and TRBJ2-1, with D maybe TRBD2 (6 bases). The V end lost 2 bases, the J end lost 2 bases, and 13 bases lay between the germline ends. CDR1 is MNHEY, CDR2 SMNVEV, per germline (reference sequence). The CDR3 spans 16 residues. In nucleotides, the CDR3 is TGTGCCAGCAGTTTAGAGTGGGGCGGGACCTACAATGAGCAGTTCTTC. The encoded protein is CASSLEWGGTYNEQFF.

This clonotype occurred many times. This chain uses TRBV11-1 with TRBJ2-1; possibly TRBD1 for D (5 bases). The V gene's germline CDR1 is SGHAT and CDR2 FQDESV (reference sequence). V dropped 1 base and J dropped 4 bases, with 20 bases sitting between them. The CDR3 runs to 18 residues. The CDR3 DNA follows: TGTGCCAGCAGCTTAGATTGGGCTAAGGGGTGGCTGTACAATGAGCAGTTCTTC. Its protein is CASSLDWAKGWLYNEQFF.

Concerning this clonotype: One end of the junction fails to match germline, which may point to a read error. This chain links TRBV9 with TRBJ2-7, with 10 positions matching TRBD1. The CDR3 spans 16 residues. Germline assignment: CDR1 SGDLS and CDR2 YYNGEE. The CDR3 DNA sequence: TGTGCCAGCAGCGTAGGGCGGGACAGGGGCTCCCACGAGCAGTACTTC. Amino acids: CASSVGRDRGSHEQYF.

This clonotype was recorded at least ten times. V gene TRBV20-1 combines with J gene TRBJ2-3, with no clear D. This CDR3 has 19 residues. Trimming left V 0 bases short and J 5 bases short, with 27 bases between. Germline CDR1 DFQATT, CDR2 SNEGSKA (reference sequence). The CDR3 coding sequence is TGCAGTGCTAGAGATTTGGGCAGTAGGGCAGCTTCACAGCTAGATACGCAGTATTTT. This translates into CSARDLGSRAASQLDTQYF.

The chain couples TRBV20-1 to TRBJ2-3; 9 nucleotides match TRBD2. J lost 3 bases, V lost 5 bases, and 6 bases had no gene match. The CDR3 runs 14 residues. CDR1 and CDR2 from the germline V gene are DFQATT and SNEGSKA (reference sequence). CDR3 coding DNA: TGCAGTGCTTATAGCGGGAGCGGAACAGATACGCAGTATTTT. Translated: CSAYSGSGTDTQYF.

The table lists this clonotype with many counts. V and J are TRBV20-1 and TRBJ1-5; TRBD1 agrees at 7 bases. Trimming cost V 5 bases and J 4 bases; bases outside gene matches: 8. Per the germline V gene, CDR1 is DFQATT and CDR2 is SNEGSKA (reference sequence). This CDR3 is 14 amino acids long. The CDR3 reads CSAGVRQGNQPQHF. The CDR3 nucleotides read TGCAGTGCTGGAGTTCGACAGGGTAATCAGCCCCAGCATTTT.

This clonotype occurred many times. CDR3 in amino acids: CASSLGEVLGRGDTQYF. DNA for the CDR3: TGTGCCAGCAGCCTGGGGGAGGTGCTGGGCCGCGGAGATACGCAGTATTTT. V usage is TRBV5-8 and J usage is TRBJ2-3; D may be TRBD2 (6 bases). Germline V gene sequence: CDR1 SGHTS, CDR2 YDEGEE. The CDR3 consists of 17 residues. Trimming cost V 4 bases and J 5 bases, with 23 bases left between them.

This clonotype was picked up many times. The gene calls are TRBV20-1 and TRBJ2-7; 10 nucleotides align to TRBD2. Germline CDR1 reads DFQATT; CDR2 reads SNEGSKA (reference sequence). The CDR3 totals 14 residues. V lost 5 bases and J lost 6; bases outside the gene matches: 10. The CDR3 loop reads CSALGAGGPGEQYF. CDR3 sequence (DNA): TGCAGTGCTTTAGGAGCGGGAGGGCCCGGCGAGCAGTACTTC.